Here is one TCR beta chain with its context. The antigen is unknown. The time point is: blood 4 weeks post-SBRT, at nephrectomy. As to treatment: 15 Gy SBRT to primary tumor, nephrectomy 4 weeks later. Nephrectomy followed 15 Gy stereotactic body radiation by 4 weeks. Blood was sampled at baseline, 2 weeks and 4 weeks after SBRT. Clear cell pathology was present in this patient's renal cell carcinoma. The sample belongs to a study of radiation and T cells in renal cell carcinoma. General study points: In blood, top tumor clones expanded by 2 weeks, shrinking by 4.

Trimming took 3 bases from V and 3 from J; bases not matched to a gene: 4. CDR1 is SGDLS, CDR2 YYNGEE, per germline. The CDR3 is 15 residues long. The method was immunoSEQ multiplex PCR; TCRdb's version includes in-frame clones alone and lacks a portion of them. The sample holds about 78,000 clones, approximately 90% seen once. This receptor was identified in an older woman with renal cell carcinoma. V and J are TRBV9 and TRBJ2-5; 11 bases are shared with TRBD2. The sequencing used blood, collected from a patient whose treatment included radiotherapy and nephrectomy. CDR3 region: CASSGRLAGKETQYF. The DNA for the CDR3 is TGTGCCAGCAGCGGCAGACTAGCGGGGAAAGAGACCCAGTACTTC. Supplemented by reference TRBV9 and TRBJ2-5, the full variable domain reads DSGVTQTPKHLITATGQRVTLRCSPRSGDLSVYWYQQSLDQGLQFLIQYYNGEERAKGNILERFSAQQFPDLHSELNLSSLELGDSALYFCASSGRLAGKETQYFGPGTRLLVL.